This T cell receptor beta chain was sequenced during a study of identical twins. Notes on the study in general: Without tracking the same donors, conclusions rested on cross-sectional statistical analysis. When twins shared out-of-frame alpha sequences, those sequences had excess low generation probability. Beta clonotypes that were abundant in cord blood contained fewer insertions, a pattern absent from memory repertoires.

This clonotype was detected only a few times. Antigen specificity is unknown. All donors comprised healthy Caucasians. TCRdb re-called the 5' RACE reads through MiXCR, storing one row per CDR3 protein. The sample contains approximately 1.8 million distinct CDR3 sequences, about 30% of which appear only once. This CDR3 has 14 residues. The J segment lost 7 bases and the V segment lost 3 bases, leaving 7 bases of the junction unmatched. Per germline, CDR1 DFQATT and CDR2 SNEGSKA (reference sequence). Sequenced: cord blood. The clonotype comes from a newborn girl in good health. This rearrangement joins TRBV20-1 to TRBJ2-1; 9 bases agree with TRBD2. Written as DNA, the CDR3 is TGCAGTGCTAGTAACAGCGCGGGGGGGAATGAGCAGTTCTTC. Translation gives CSASNSAGGNEQFF.